These 5 T cell receptor beta chains share one sample of origin, sequenced in a study of shared clonotypes between healthy human individuals. Produced via immunoSEQ multiplex PCR; TCRdb's table is partial and in-frame only. The sample has about 2.1 million clones, around 93% seen once; the top ten hold more than 1.5%. Terminally differentiated effector memory CD45RA+ cells were left out of the naive CD8 fraction, which was CD45RO-negative and positively selected for CCR7. The source material was naive CD8+ T cells from PBMCs. The receptors come from a young man in good health. Some clones in this sample may be carry-over from other donors' samples.

J is TRBJ1-1 and V is TRBV10-3; the match to TRBD1 covers 8 bases. V lost 0 bases to trimming and J lost 5 bases; unmatched junction nucleotides: 2. From germline, CDR1 is ENHRY and CDR2 SYGVKD. The CDR3 loop spans 14 amino acids. CDR3 sequence (DNA): TGTGCCATCAGTGAGTCGAGGGACAGGACTGAAGCTTTCTTT. It specifies CAISESRDRTEAFF.

The J gene is TRBJ2-1, the V gene TRBV13; 12 bases agree with TRBD2. CDR3 length: 17 residues. Looked up from germline, CDR1 is PRHDT and CDR2 is FYEKMQ (reference sequence). The junction had 7 bases not matched to a gene; V was cut back by 6 bases and J by 1 base. The CDR3 DNA follows: TGTGCCAGCAGGGGAAGACTAGCGGGAGTGTCCTACAATGAGCAGTTCTTC. Translated, it gives CASRGRLAGVSYNEQFF.

The rearrangement uses TRBV29-1 and TRBJ2-1; TRBD1 might be the D (6 bases). From germline, CDR1 is SQVTM and CDR2 ANQGSEA. The V gene lost 4 bases and the J gene lost 2 bases, with 9 bases spanning the gap. The CDR3 spans 13 residues. CDR3 sequence reads: CSVGWDTYNEQFF. The CDR3 DNA sequence: TGCAGCGTTGGATGGGACACCTACAATGAGCAGTTCTTC.

The rearrangement uses TRBV7-9 and TRBJ2-5; the match to TRBD2 covers 8 bases. The germline gives CDR1 SEHNR, CDR2 FQNEAQ (reference sequence). This CDR3 region has 16 residues. V lost 5 bases and J lost 0; bases outside the gene matches: 8. The CDR3 reads CASSDRTSMYQETQYF. CDR3 nucleotides: TGTGCCAGCAGCGACCGGACTAGCATGTACCAAGAGACCCAGTACTTC.

The chain joins TRBV7-9 to TRBJ2-7; D is unclear. The CDR3 runs to 13 residues. V lost 5 bases and J 0 bases, leaving 8 bases between the germline ends. Germline V gene lookup returns CDR1 SEHNR and CDR2 FQNEAQ (reference sequence). CDR3 loop: CASSEQSSYEQYF. CDR3 coding DNA: TGTGCCAGCAGCGAACAGAGCTCCTACGAGCAGTACTTC.